This T cell receptor (beta chain) came from a study of monozygotic twins with inflammatory bowel disease. Study conclusions and caveats: Researchers reported no repertoire similarity difference between concordant and discordant twins, possibly from limited power.

Notes on this clonotype: Its antigen is currently unknown.

One entry per CDR3 protein, without DNA, is what TCRdb gives after re-calling the 5' RACE reads. This specimen shows 210,000 or so distinct CDR3 sequences; the ten leading clones hold around 7.7%. Germline loops: CDR1 ENHRY, CDR2 SYGVKD. The CDR3 totals 14 residues. This TCR was recovered from a human donor with ulcerative colitis or Crohn's disease, or a healthy co-twin of an affected twin (not recorded which). The J gene is TRBJ2-7, the V gene TRBV10-3; TCRdb calls TRBD1, which cannot be checked without DNA. Material: blood. The CDR3 region is CAISPPGSSYEQYF.